This T cell receptor (beta chain) emerged from a study of T-cell reconstitution after alpha-beta-depleted transplantation in children. Preparation of the TCRbeta library was carried out with unique molecular identifiers. TCRdb redid the calling of the PCR reads with MiXCR, one entry per CDR3 protein. Among almost 500,000 distinct CDR3 sequences listed, 9.5% to 15% were seen once. The sample consisted of PBMCs from the stem cell graft donor, taken from the stem cell graft. The TCR was taken from a human donor who donated a stem cell graft to a child with combined immunodeficiency.

CDR3 DNA: TGTGCCAGCAGTCTTGAGGGGGAAAGTACAGATACGCAGTATTTT. Residues: CASSLEGESTDTQYF. V gene TRBV25-1 combines with J gene TRBJ2-3; a weak D match, TRBD1 (6 bases). Germline CDR1 and CDR2: MGHDK and SYGVNS. This CDR3 has 15 amino acids. The ends were cut back, 5 bases at V and 3 bases at J, with 15 bases in the middle. The whole variable domain, remainder taken from reference TRBV25-1 and TRBJ2-3, is EADIYQTPRYLVIGTGKKITLECSQTMGHDKMYWYQQDPGMELHLIHYSYGVNSTEKGDLSSESTVSRIRTEHFPLTLESARPSHTSQYLCASSLEGESTDTQYFGPGTRLTVL.